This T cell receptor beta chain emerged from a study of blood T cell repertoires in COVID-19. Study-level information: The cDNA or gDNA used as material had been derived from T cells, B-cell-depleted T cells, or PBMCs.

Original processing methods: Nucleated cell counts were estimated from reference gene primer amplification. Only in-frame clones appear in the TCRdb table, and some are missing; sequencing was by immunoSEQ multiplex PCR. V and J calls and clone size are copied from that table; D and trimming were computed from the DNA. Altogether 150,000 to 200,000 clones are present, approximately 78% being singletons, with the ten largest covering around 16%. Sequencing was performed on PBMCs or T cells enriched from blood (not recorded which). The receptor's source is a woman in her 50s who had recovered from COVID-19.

The CDR3 DNA reads TGCGCCAGCAGCCAAAAGGGAGGGGAAGGCGAGCAGTACTTC. Protein: CASSQKGGEGEQYF. The V gene is TRBV4-1, the J gene TRBJ2-7; 7 bases align to TRBD2. The CDR3 spans 14 residues. Trimming took 2 bases from V and 6 from J; bases not matched to a gene: 7. Germline assignment: CDR1 MGHRA and CDR2 YSYEKL.